The rows below give T cell receptor beta chains drawn from one sample of a study of T cells in Graves' hyperthyroidism and ophthalmopathy. TCRdb redid the calling of the multiplex PCR reads with MiXCR, one entry per CDR3 protein. This table holds 380,000 or so distinct CDR3 sequences, approximately 20% found once. Sequencing input: blood. The source of these receptors is a woman under 30 with Graves' hyperthyroidism. Each CDR3 is given with its conserved first and last residue.

j_gene	v_gene	CDR3aa
TRBJ2-7	TRBV6-2/TRBV6-3	CASTQPEQYF
TRBJ2-5	TRBV6-5	CASSSSTGATQYF
TRBJ1-1	TRBV11-2	CASSPLPAAEAFF
TRBJ2-7	TRBV6-5	CASSNWTSGYEQYF
TRBJ2-7	TRBV20-1	CSARDPTSGPSEQYF
TRBJ1-1	TRBV6-2/TRBV6-3	CASSYQTHTEAFF
TRBJ2-4	TRBV5-6	CASSRETRGIQYF
TRBJ2-2	TRBV6-1	CASSLAGGHTGELFF
TRBJ2-2	TRBV2	CASSVNRAGELFF
TRBJ2-5	TRBV2	CASSEVSFGETQYF